Included here is one T cell receptor (beta chain) sequence, with context. Antigen specificity is unknown. This record comes from a study of cytomegalovirus exposure and HLA in healthy donors. The wider study: Out of 398 genotyped donors, roughly 80% belonged to the Caucasian-associated ancestry cluster. Study-level results: In a later analysis, approximately 15,000 TCR beta sequences were associated with HLA alleles at 0.05 false discovery rate. Sequencing depth across donors, presence/absence analyses assumed, was roughly uniform.

CDR3 length: 14 amino acids. The V and J ends lost 4 bases and 7 bases, in that order; junction bases with no gene match: 7. CDR1 and CDR2 (germline): SGDLS, YYNGEE. The PCR used 60 Vbeta and 13 Jbeta primers. Original processing methods: It was a later analysis that counted roughly 80 million unique TCR beta chains, of which some 12 million were shared. The method was immunoSEQ multiplex PCR; TCRdb's version includes in-frame clones alone and lacks a portion of them. Clone size and V and J calls were adopted from that table, with D and trimming inferred from the DNA. The sample table sets out roughly 57,000 clones.

Sequenced input: PBMCs. This chain connects TRBV9 to TRBJ2-1; 8 positions agree with TRBD1. The sequence was obtained from a woman aged 25 to 45 in good health and CMV-seropositive. The DNA of the CDR3 is TGTGCCAGCAGCACCCGGGACAGGAGGAATGAGCAGTTCTTC. It specifies CASSTRDRRNEQFF.